Each of the 9 T cell receptor beta chains below was sequenced from the same sample in a study of blood T cell repertoires in COVID-19. Libraries were prepared by immunoSEQ multiplex PCR; TCRdb keeps only in-frame clonotypes and omits some of them. The repertoire includes a few hundred thousand clones, about 89% of them detected once, and roughly 2.2% sits in the top ten. Sequencing input: peripheral blood. The receptors derive from a man between 50 and 59 years old with acute or convalescent COVID-19.

V is TRBV7-3 and J is TRBJ1-6, with D maybe TRBD1 (6 bases). V was shortened by 2 bases and J by 0 bases, with 20 bases between the two germline ends. CDR3 size: 20 residues. Per the germline V gene, CDR1 is SGHTA and CDR2 is FQGTGA. CDR3 sequence (DNA): TGTGCCAGCAGCTTACGAGGACAGCAAATACCGAACTCCTATAATTCACCCCTCCACTTT. Protein product: CASSLRGQQIPNSYNSPLHF.

CDR3 residues: CASSGIAITDTQYF. The CDR3 region has the DNA TGTGCCAGCAGCGGAATAGCGATCACAGATACGCAGTATTTT. The V gene is TRBV9, the J gene TRBJ2-3, with D maybe TRBD2 (5 bases). V was shortened by 3 bases and J by 2 bases, with 10 bases between the two germline ends. Germline CDR1 SGDLS, CDR2 YYNGEE. The CDR3 contains 14 residues.

This clone was picked up one time. The rearrangement links TRBV6-1 to TRBJ2-2; tentatively, D is TRBD2 (5 bases). Trimming removed 3 bases at V and 6 bases at J, with 11 bases between. Looked up from germline, CDR1 is MNHNS and CDR2 is SASEGT. The CDR3 has 14 amino acids. CDR3 coding DNA: TGTGCCAGCAGTGATGGGCTAGCAGCCGGGGAGCTGTTTTTT. Translation gives CASSDGLAAGELFF.

The J gene is TRBJ1-5, the V gene TRBV30; 7 nucleotides line up with TRBD1. There are 15 residues in the CDR3. Germline values: CDR1 GTSNPN, CDR2 SVGIG (reference sequence). J lost 3 bases, V lost 2 bases, and 7 bases had no gene match. The CDR3 reads CAWSTGDFVNQPQHF. For the CDR3, the DNA is TGTGCCTGGAGTACAGGGGATTTTGTCAATCAGCCCCAGCATTTT.

The V gene is TRBV6-5, the J gene TRBJ1-5, with TRBD1 identical over 7 bases. J lost 1 base, V lost 6 bases, and 6 bases had no gene match. The CDR3 is 15 amino acids. Germline V gives CDR1 MNHEY, CDR2 SVGAGI. The CDR3 DNA is TGTGCCAGCAGGTCAGGGGGAACGAGCAATCAGCCCCAGCATTTT. Encoded protein: CASRSGGTSNQPQHF.

The CDR3 loop is CASSYSQNEQFF. The CDR3 region has the DNA TGTGCCAGCAGTTACTCCCAGAATGAGCAGTTCTTC. V is TRBV6-5 and J is TRBJ2-1; the D is unclear. Germline V lookup: CDR1 MNHEY, CDR2 SVGAGI. Trimming shortened V by 0 bases and J by 7 bases, and 4 bases separated the two germline ends. The CDR3 runs to 12 residues.

The V call is TRBV6-6, the J call TRBJ1-2, with a possible D match to TRBD1 (5 bases). V was cut by 6 bases and J by 7 bases, with 18 bases left in between. Germline V gene data show CDR1 as MNHNY and CDR2 as SVGAGI (reference sequence). The CDR3 runs 14 residues. CDR3 region: CASSQIEQAGGYTF. The CDR3 DNA reads TGTGCCAGCAGCCAAATCGAACAGGCTGGTGGCTACACCTTC.

V and J are TRBV11-3 and TRBJ1-1, with TRBD1 matching over 7 bases. The V gene's germline CDR1 is SGHNT and CDR2 YENEEA. The CDR3 runs to 14 residues. With 5 bases clipped from V and 8 bases from J, the junction kept 11 bases outside the gene matches. Here the CDR3 DNA reads TGTGCCAGCAGCCCGGTAATGGGACAGCCGGAAGCTTTCTTT. Encoded protein: CASSPVMGQPEAFF.

The CDR3 sequence: CAWERGNTEAFF. CDR3 bases: TGTGCCTGGGAACGGGGAAACACTGAAGCTTTCTTT. The J gene is TRBJ1-1, the V gene TRBV30; no reliable D call. Trimming took 5 bases from V and 2 from J, leaving 9 bases between them. In germline, CDR1 is GTSNPN, CDR2 SVGIG (reference sequence). The CDR3 consists of 12 residues.